This TCR beta chain was observed in a study of post-analysis software for immune sequencing data. This clonotype was observed a handful of times. Its matching antigen is unknown. Unique molecular identifiers were built into the TCR beta cDNA libraries. Each batch of about 0.95 to 11 million T cells produced some 500,000 cDNA molecules. Via MiXCR, TCRdb re-called the PCR reads, giving one row per CDR3 protein. Of approximately 770,000 distinct CDR3 sequences listed, about half are singletons. Study-wide points: In patients, a few TRBV segments were more frequent than in controls, with TRBV5-6, TRBV5-1 and TRBV20-1 among them.

J lost 3 bases, V lost 6 bases, and 7 bases had no gene match. The CDR3 covers 14 residues. The germline V gene encodes CDR1 MNHNS and CDR2 SASEGT. The TCR originated in a girl aged 10 to 17 with multiple sclerosis. The specimen was blood. This rearrangement joins TRBV6-1 to TRBJ2-7, with 8 positions matching TRBD1. CDR3 sequence (DNA): TGTGCCAGCAGCGCCCCAGGACAGGGCTACGAGCAGTACTTC. Protein sequence: CASSAPGQGYEQYF.